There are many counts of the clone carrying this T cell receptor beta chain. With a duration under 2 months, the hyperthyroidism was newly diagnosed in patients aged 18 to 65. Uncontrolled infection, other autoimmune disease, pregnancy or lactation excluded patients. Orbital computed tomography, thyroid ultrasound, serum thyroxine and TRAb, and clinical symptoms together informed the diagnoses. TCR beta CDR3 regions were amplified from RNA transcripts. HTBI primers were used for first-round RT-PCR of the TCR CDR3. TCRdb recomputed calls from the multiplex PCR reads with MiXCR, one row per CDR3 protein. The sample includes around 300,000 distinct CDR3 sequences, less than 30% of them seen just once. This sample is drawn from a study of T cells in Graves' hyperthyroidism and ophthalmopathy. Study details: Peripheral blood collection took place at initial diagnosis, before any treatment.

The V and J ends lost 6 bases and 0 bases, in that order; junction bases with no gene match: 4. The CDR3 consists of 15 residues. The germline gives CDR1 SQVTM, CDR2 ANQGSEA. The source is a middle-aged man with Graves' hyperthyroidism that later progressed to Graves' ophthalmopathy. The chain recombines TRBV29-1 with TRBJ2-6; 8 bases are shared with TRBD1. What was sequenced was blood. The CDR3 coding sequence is TGCAGCGTAGACGGACAGGGCTCTGGGGCCAACGTCCTGACTTTC. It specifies CSVDGQGSGANVLTF.